The rows below give T cell receptor beta chains drawn from one sample of a study of CD8+ T cells in alopecia areata. Repertoires were generated with immunoSEQ multiplex PCR, while TCRdb's copy carries only in-frame clones and drops some. Of 130,000 to 150,000 clones listed, 85% to 90% are singletons. The source was CD8+ T cells sorted from blood, collected at week 0. These receptors originate from a human donor with alopecia areata. Each CDR3 is given with its conserved first and last residue. Fields, in order: CDR3 protein, CDR3 DNA, clone size, V gene, D gene, J gene. D genes are given only for firm matches. The size field is filled for only some rows; it gives once, few, many or a size class.

cdr3_aa: CASSDTAGALEQFF
cdr3_nt: TGTGCCAGCAGTGATACAGCGGGAGCGCTTGAGCAGTTCTTC
clone_size: -
v_call: TRBV27
d_call: TRBD2
j_call: TRBJ2-1

cdr3_aa: CASSFGQGGISEAFF
cdr3_nt: TGCGCCAGCAGCTTTGGACAGGGAGGTATTTCTGAAGCTTTCTTT
clone_size: once
v_call: TRBV5-1
d_call: TRBD1
j_call: TRBJ1-1

cdr3_aa: CASSVAGGSGTEAFF
cdr3_nt: TGTGCCAGCAGCGTAGCTGGGGGGTCGGGCACTGAAGCTTTCTTT
clone_size: -
v_call: TRBV9
d_call: -
j_call: TRBJ1-1

cdr3_aa: CASSLTDLLGLAGREQFF
cdr3_nt: TGTGCCAGCAGCCTAACGGACCTATTGGGACTAGCGGGACGGGAGCAGTTCTTC
clone_size: -
v_call: TRBV14
d_call: TRBD2
j_call: TRBJ2-1

cdr3_aa: CASGRGLDQETQYF
cdr3_nt: TGTGCCAGCGGCCGAGGACTAGACCAAGAGACCCAGTACTTC
clone_size: -
v_call: TRBV19
d_call: TRBD2
j_call: TRBJ2-5

cdr3_aa: CASSDSDSTYEQYF
cdr3_nt: TGTGCCAGCAGTGATTCTGACAGTACCTACGAGCAGTACTTC
clone_size: -
v_call: TRBV6-1
d_call: -
j_call: TRBJ2-7

cdr3_aa: CASSFSTGQETQYF
cdr3_nt: TGCGCCAGCAGCTTCTCGACAGGGCAAGAGACCCAGTACTTC
clone_size: -
v_call: TRBV5-1
d_call: TRBD1
j_call: TRBJ2-5

cdr3_aa: CASSIRDNYEQYF
cdr3_nt: TGTGCCAGCAGCATTCGGGACAACTACGAGCAGTACTTC
clone_size: -
v_call: TRBV9
d_call: -
j_call: TRBJ2-7

cdr3_aa: CASSVDMETYEQYF
cdr3_nt: TGTGCCAGCAGCGTAGATATGGAAACCTACGAGCAGTACTTC
clone_size: -
v_call: TRBV9
d_call: -
j_call: TRBJ2-7

cdr3_aa: CSVYRDRPNTEAFF
cdr3_nt: TGCAGCGTCTACAGGGACAGGCCGAACACTGAAGCTTTCTTT
clone_size: -
v_call: TRBV29-1
d_call: TRBD1
j_call: TRBJ1-1

cdr3_aa: CASSQFIVKGETQYF
cdr3_nt: TGCGCCAGCAGTCAATTTATAGTGAAGGGGGAGACCCAGTACTTC
clone_size: once
v_call: TRBV23-1
d_call: -
j_call: TRBJ2-5

cdr3_aa: CSEIQGRNEQFF
cdr3_nt: TGCAGCGAGATACAGGGGAGGAATGAGCAGTTCTTC
clone_size: -
v_call: TRBV29-1
d_call: -
j_call: TRBJ2-1

cdr3_aa: CASSPRTSGVNNEQFF
cdr3_nt: TGTGCCAGCAGCCCCCGGACTAGCGGGGTGAACAATGAGCAGTTCTTC
clone_size: -
v_call: TRBV13
d_call: TRBD2
j_call: TRBJ2-1

cdr3_aa: CASSPSGKRRTEAFF
cdr3_nt: TGTGCCAGCAGCCCTTCCGGGAAGAGGAGGACTGAAGCTTTCTTT
clone_size: medium-sized
v_call: TRBV7-9
d_call: -
j_call: TRBJ1-1

cdr3_aa: CATSIRTGAFADTQYF
cdr3_nt: TGTGCCACCAGCATAAGGACCGGGGCGTTCGCAGATACGCAGTATTTT
clone_size: once
v_call: TRBV15
d_call: -
j_call: TRBJ2-3

cdr3_aa: CASSTDSYNQPQHF
cdr3_nt: TGCGCCAGCAGCACGGACAGTTATAATCAGCCCCAGCATTTT
clone_size: -
v_call: TRBV5-1
d_call: -
j_call: TRBJ1-5

cdr3_aa: CASTPPDSYEQYF
cdr3_nt: TGTGCCAGCACCCCACCGGATTCCTACGAGCAGTACTTC
clone_size: -
v_call: TRBV5-6
d_call: -
j_call: TRBJ2-7

cdr3_aa: CSVEEPTDPYEQYF
cdr3_nt: TGCAGCGTTGAGGAGCCGACAGATCCCTACGAGCAGTACTTC
clone_size: -
v_call: TRBV29-1
d_call: -
j_call: TRBJ2-7

cdr3_aa: CASSIGGSSEQYF
cdr3_nt: TGTGCCAGTAGTATAGGGGGATCCAGCGAGCAGTACTTC
clone_size: -
v_call: TRBV19
d_call: -
j_call: TRBJ2-7

cdr3_aa: CAWSGSVRAGSGTDTQYF
cdr3_nt: TGTGCCTGGAGTGGATCCGTTCGGGCAGGGAGCGGCACAGATACGCAGTATTTT
clone_size: -
v_call: TRBV30
d_call: -
j_call: TRBJ2-3

cdr3_aa: CASSSSRVYAYEQYF
cdr3_nt: TGTGCCAGCAGCTCTAGCCGGGTCTATGCCTACGAGCAGTACTTC
clone_size: -
v_call: TRBV13
d_call: -
j_call: TRBJ2-7

cdr3_aa: CSAPGFPRGYNEQFF
cdr3_nt: TGCAGCGCCCCTGGTTTCCCCCGAGGGTACAATGAGCAGTTCTTC
clone_size: -
v_call: TRBV29-1
d_call: -
j_call: TRBJ2-1

cdr3_aa: CASSPQRTGGETQYF
cdr3_nt: TGTGCCAGCAGCCCCCAACGGACAGGGGGTGAGACCCAGTACTTC
clone_size: -
v_call: TRBV14
d_call: TRBD1
j_call: TRBJ2-5

cdr3_aa: CASSQATGGVDTQYF
cdr3_nt: TGCGCCAGCAGCCAAGCGACAGGGGGCGTGGATACGCAGTATTTT
clone_size: -
v_call: TRBV4-1
d_call: TRBD1
j_call: TRBJ2-3

cdr3_aa: CASSLAGELGEKLFF
cdr3_nt: TGTGCCAGCAGCTTAGCGGGGGAATTAGGGGAAAAACTGTTTTTT
clone_size: once
v_call: TRBV7-6
d_call: -
j_call: TRBJ1-4

cdr3_aa: CASSELQEGEAQYF
cdr3_nt: TGTGCCAGCAGTGAATTACAAGAGGGAGAGGCCCAGTACTTC
clone_size: -
v_call: TRBV25-1
d_call: -
j_call: TRBJ2-4

cdr3_aa: CASSEKTGIGSKFF
cdr3_nt: TGTGCCAGCAGCGAGAAGACAGGGATCGGTTCCAAGTTCTTC
clone_size: -
v_call: TRBV7-9
d_call: TRBD1
j_call: TRBJ2-1

cdr3_aa: CASSPPGMDNEQFF
cdr3_nt: TGTGCCAGCAGCCCACCGGGGATGGATAATGAGCAGTTCTTC
clone_size: -
v_call: TRBV11-2
d_call: -
j_call: TRBJ2-1

cdr3_aa: CASRYKMGTVREKLFF
cdr3_nt: TGTGCAAGTCGCTATAAGATGGGCACCGTCAGGGAAAAACTGTTTTTT
clone_size: -
v_call: TRBV12-2
d_call: -
j_call: TRBJ1-4

cdr3_aa: CASSSRPSRTTTDTGELFF
cdr3_nt: TGTGCCAGCAGCTCCCGCCCCTCACGGACTACCACGGACACCGGGGAGCTGTTTTTT
clone_size: -
v_call: TRBV9
d_call: -
j_call: TRBJ2-2

cdr3_aa: CASSLLDEKLFF
cdr3_nt: TGTGCCAGCAGCTTACTGGATGAAAAACTGTTTTTT
clone_size: -
v_call: TRBV7-9
d_call: -
j_call: TRBJ1-4

cdr3_aa: CASSGTDGYTF
cdr3_nt: TGTGCCAGCAGCGGTACGGATGGCTACACCTTC
clone_size: -
v_call: TRBV7-4
d_call: -
j_call: TRBJ1-2

cdr3_aa: CASSFSGEQYF
cdr3_nt: TGTGCCAGCAGTTTTTCCGGGGAGCAGTACTTC
clone_size: few
v_call: TRBV27
d_call: -
j_call: TRBJ2-7

cdr3_aa: CASSTESQETQYF
cdr3_nt: TGTGCCAGCAGTACAGAATCCCAAGAGACCCAGTACTTC
clone_size: few
v_call: TRBV27
d_call: -
j_call: TRBJ2-5

cdr3_aa: CSVAGQGPYNEQFF
cdr3_nt: TGCAGCGTTGCAGGGCAAGGACCCTACAATGAGCAGTTCTTC
clone_size: -
v_call: TRBV29-1
d_call: -
j_call: TRBJ2-1

cdr3_aa: CASSIVAEITDTQYF
cdr3_nt: TGTGCCAGTAGTATAGTAGCGGAGATCACAGATACGCAGTATTTT
clone_size: -
v_call: TRBV19
d_call: -
j_call: TRBJ2-3

cdr3_aa: CASSPYLAVGYNEQFF
cdr3_nt: TGTGCCAGCAGCCCCTACCTAGCGGTAGGCTACAATGAGCAGTTCTTC
clone_size: -
v_call: TRBV7-9
d_call: TRBD2
j_call: TRBJ2-1

cdr3_aa: CASSRNAGGINTYEQYF
cdr3_nt: TGTGCCAGCAGCAGAAATGCGGGGGGGATTAATACCTACGAGCAGTACTTC
clone_size: -
v_call: TRBV7-8
d_call: TRBD2
j_call: TRBJ2-7

cdr3_aa: CASSLMAISYNEQFF
cdr3_nt: TGTGCCAGCAGTTTGATGGCTATTTCCTACAATGAGCAGTTCTTC
clone_size: -
v_call: TRBV27
d_call: -
j_call: TRBJ2-1

cdr3_aa: CASSPPGLAEETQYF
cdr3_nt: TGTGCCAGCAGTCCCCCAGGACTAGCGGAAGAGACCCAGTACTTC
clone_size: -
v_call: TRBV28
d_call: TRBD2
j_call: TRBJ2-5

cdr3_aa: CASSVVTGAPYGYTF
cdr3_nt: TGTGCCAGCAGCGTAGTCACGGGGGCACCCTATGGCTACACCTTC
clone_size: -
v_call: TRBV9
d_call: -
j_call: TRBJ1-2

cdr3_aa: CAIPSGSYNEQFF
cdr3_nt: TGTGCCATCCCCTCGGGTAGCTACAATGAGCAGTTCTTC
clone_size: -
v_call: TRBV7-9
d_call: -
j_call: TRBJ2-1

cdr3_aa: CASSSSKQGRYEQYF
cdr3_nt: TGTGCCAGCAGTAGTAGTAAGCAGGGACGGTACGAGCAGTACTTC
clone_size: -
v_call: TRBV28
d_call: -
j_call: TRBJ2-7

cdr3_aa: CAISGGSYNEQFF
cdr3_nt: TGTGCCATCAGTGGGGGGAGCTACAATGAGCAGTTCTTC
clone_size: -
v_call: TRBV10-3
d_call: -
j_call: TRBJ2-1

cdr3_aa: CSVRKGDGGSGANVLTF
cdr3_nt: TGCAGCGTCCGCAAGGGGGATGGGGGCTCTGGGGCCAACGTCCTGACTTTC
clone_size: -
v_call: TRBV29-1
d_call: -
j_call: TRBJ2-6

cdr3_aa: CASSWDRSYEQYF
cdr3_nt: TGCGCCAGCAGCTGGGACAGGTCCTACGAGCAGTACTTC
clone_size: -
v_call: TRBV5-1
d_call: TRBD1
j_call: TRBJ2-7

cdr3_aa: CASSEGTGPDTQYF
cdr3_nt: TGTGCCAGCAGTGAAGGGACAGGGCCAGATACGCAGTATTTT
clone_size: -
v_call: TRBV25-1
d_call: TRBD1
j_call: TRBJ2-3

cdr3_aa: CASLISGSTGELFF
cdr3_nt: TGTGCCAGCCTAATTAGCGGGAGCACCGGGGAGCTGTTTTTT
clone_size: -
v_call: TRBV27
d_call: TRBD2
j_call: TRBJ2-2

cdr3_aa: CASSQDHFYNEQFF
cdr3_nt: TGCGCCAGCAGCCAAGATCACTTTTACAATGAGCAGTTCTTC
clone_size: -
v_call: TRBV4-1
d_call: -
j_call: TRBJ2-1